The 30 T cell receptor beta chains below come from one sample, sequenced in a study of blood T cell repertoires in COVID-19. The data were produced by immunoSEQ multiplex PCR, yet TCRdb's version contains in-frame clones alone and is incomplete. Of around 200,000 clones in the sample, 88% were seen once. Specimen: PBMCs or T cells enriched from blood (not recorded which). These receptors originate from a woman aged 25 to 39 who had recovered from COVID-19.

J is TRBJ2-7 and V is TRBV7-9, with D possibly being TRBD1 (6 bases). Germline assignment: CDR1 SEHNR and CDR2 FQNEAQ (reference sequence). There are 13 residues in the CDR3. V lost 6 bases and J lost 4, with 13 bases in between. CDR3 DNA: TGTGCCAGCAGTCGAAGGGACATATACGAGCAGTACTTC. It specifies CASSRRDIYEQYF.

The CDR3 DNA is TGTGCCATCAGTGAGGGACTAGCGGGCTACAATGAGCAGTTCTTC. This sequence encodes CAISEGLAGYNEQFF. The chain joins TRBV10-3 to TRBJ2-1, with TRBD2 matching over 11 bases. Germline values: CDR1 ENHRY, CDR2 SYGVKD. The length of the CDR3 is 15 residues. V lost 2 bases and J lost 3; bases outside the gene matches: 0.

The CDR3 region is CASSSHSGGEGGNTIYF. CDR3 sequence (DNA): TGTGCCAGCAGCTCTCATTCAGGGGGTGAGGGTGGAAACACCATATATTTT. This chain joins TRBV9 and TRBJ1-3, with 7 bases matching TRBD1. This CDR3 is 17 amino acids long. The germline V gene encodes CDR1 SGDLS and CDR2 YYNGEE. Trimming took 4 bases from V and 3 from J; bases not matched to a gene: 13.

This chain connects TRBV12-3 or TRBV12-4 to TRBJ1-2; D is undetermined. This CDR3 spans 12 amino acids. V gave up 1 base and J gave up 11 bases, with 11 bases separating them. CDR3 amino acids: CASSLGRGRYTF. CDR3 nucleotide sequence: TGTGCCAGCAGTTTAGGGCGAGGGAGATACACCTTC.

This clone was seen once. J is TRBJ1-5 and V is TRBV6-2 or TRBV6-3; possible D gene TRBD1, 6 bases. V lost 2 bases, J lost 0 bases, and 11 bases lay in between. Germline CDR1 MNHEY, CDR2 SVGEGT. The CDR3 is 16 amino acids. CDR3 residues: CASSYVSGDSNQPQHF. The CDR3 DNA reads TGTGCCAGCAGTTACGTCTCAGGGGATAGCAATCAGCCCCAGCATTTT.

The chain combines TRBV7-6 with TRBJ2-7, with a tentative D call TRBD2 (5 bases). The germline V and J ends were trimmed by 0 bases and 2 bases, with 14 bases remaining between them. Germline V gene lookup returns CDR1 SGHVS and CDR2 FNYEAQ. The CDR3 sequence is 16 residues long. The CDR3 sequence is CASSLAPPGGAYEQYF. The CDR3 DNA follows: TGTGCCAGCAGCTTAGCCCCCCCCGGAGGCGCCTACGAGCAGTACTTC.

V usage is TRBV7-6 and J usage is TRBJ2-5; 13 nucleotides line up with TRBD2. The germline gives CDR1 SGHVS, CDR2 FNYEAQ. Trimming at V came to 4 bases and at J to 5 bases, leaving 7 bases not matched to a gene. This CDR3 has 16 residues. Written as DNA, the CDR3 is TGTGCCAGCAGCTCCAGGACTAGCGGGGGTCTCGAGACCCAGTACTTC. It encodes CASSSRTSGGLETQYF.

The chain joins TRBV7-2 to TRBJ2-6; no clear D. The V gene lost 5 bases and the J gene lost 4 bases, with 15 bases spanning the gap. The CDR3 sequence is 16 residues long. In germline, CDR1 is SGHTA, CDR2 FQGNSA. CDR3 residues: CASSLYQVDGANVLTF. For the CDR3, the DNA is TGTGCCAGCAGCCTATACCAGGTCGACGGGGCCAACGTCCTGACTTTC. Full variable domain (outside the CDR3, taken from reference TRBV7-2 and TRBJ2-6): GAGVSQSPSNKVTEKGKDVELRCDPISGHTALYWYRQSLGQGLEFLIYFQGNSAPDKSGLPSDRFSAERTGGSVSTLTIQRTQQEDSAVYLCASSLYQVDGANVLTFGAGSRLTVL.

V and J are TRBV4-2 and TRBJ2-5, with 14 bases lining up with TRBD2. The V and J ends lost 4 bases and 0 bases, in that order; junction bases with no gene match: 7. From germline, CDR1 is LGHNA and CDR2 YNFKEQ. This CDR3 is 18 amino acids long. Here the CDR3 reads CASSLGTSGGEYQETQYF. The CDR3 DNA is TGTGCCAGCAGCCTTGGGACTAGCGGGGGAGAGTACCAAGAGACCCAGTACTTC.

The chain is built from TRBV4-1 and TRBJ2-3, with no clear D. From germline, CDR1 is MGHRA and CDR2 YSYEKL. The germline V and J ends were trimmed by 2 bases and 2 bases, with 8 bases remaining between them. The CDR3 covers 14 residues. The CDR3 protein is CASSQPISTDTQYF. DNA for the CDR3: TGCGCCAGCAGCCAACCTATTTCCACAGATACGCAGTATTTT.

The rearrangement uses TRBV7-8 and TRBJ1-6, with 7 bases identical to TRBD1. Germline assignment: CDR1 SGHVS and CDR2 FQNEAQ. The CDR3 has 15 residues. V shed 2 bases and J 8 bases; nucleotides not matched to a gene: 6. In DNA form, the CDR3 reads TGTGCCAGCAGCTTAACAGGGGTTTGGGATTCACCCCTCCACTTT. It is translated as CASSLTGVWDSPLHF.

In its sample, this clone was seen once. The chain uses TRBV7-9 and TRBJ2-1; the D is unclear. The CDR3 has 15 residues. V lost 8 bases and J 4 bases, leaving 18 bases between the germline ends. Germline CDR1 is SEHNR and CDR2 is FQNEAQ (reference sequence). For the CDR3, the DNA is TGTGCCAGCCGACCGACTGGCGTCGGGTACAATGAGCAGTTCTTC. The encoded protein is CASRPTGVGYNEQFF.

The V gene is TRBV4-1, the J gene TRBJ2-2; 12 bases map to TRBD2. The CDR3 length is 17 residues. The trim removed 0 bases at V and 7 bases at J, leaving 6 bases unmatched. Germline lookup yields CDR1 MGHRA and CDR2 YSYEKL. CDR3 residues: CASSQDLPSGGGGELFF. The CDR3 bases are TGCGCCAGCAGCCAAGATCTCCCTAGCGGGGGGGGCGGGGAGCTGTTTTTT.

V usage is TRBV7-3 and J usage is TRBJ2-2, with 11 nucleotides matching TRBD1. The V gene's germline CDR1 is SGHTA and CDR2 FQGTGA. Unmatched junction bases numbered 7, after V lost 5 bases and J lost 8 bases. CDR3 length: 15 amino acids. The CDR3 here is CASSRTGGFMGELFF. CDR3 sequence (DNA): TGTGCCAGCAGCCGGACAGGGGGCTTTATGGGGGAGCTGTTTTTT.

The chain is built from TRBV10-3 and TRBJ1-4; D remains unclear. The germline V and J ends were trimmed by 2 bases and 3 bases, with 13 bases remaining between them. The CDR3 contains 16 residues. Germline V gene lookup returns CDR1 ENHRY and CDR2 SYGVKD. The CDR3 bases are TGTGCCATCAGTGAGGAGGGCACGTGGGCTAATGAAAAACTGTTTTTT. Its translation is CAISEEGTWANEKLFF.

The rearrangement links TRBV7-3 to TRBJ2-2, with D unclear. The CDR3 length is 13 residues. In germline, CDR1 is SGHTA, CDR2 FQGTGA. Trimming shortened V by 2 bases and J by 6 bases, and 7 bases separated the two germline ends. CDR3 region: CASSLPPAGELFF. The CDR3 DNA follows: TGTGCCAGCAGCTTACCCCCGGCCGGGGAGCTGTTTTTT.

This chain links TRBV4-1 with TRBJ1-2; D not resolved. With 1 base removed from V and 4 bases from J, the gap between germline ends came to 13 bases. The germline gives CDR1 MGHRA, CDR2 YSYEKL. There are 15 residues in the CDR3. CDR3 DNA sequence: TGCGCCAGCAGCCAAGTTGAGTCGCGGGGCTATGGCTACACCTTC. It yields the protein CASSQVESRGYGYTF.

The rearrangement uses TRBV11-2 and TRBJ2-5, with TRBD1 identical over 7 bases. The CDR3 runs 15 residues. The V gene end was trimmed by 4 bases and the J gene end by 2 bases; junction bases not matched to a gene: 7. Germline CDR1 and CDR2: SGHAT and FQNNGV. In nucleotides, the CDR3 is TGTGCCAGCAGCTCCGGACAGGATTATCAAGAGACCCAGTACTTC. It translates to CASSSGQDYQETQYF. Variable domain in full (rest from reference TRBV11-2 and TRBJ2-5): EAGVAQSPRYKIIEKRQSVAFWCNPISGHATLYWYQQILGQGPKLLIQFQNNGVVDDSQLPKDRFSAERLKGVDSTLKIQPAKLEDSAVYLCASSSGQDYQETQYFGPGTRLLVL.

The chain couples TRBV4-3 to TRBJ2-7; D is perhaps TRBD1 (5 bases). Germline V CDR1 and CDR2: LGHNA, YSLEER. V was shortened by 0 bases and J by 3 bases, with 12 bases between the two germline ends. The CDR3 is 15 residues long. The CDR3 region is CASSQDSDRSYEQYF. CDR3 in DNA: TGCGCCAGCAGCCAAGATAGTGACAGAAGCTACGAGCAGTACTTC.

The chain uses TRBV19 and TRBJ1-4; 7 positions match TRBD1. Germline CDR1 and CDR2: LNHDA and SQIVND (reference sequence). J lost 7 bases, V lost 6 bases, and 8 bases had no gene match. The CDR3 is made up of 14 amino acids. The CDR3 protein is CASRRQGGGEKLFF. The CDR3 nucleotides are TGTGCCAGTAGGAGACAGGGCGGAGGTGAAAAACTGTTTTTT.

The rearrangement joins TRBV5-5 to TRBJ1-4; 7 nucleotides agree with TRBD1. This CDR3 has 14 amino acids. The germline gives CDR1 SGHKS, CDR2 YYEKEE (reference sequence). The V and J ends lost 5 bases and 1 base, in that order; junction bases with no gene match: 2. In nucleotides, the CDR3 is TGTGCCAGCAGGAGGGGGCTAACTAATGAAAAACTGTTTTTT. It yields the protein CASRRGLTNEKLFF. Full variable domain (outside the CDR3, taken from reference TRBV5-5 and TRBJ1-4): DAGVTQSPTHLIKTRGQQVTLRCSPISGHKSVSWYQQVLGQGPQFIFQYYEKEERGRGNFPDRFSARQFPNYSSELNVNALLLGDSALYLCASRRGLTNEKLFFGSGTQLSVL.

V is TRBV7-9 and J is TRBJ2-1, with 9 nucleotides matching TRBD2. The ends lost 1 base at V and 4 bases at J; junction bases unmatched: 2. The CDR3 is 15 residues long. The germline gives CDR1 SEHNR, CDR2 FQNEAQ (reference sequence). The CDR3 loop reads CASSLGTSVYNEQFF. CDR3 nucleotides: TGTGCCAGCAGCTTAGGGACTAGCGTATACAATGAGCAGTTCTTC.

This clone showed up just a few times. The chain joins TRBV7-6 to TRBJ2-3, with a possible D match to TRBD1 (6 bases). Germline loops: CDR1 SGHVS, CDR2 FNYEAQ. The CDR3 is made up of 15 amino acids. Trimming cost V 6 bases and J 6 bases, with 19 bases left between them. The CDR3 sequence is CASSLNGGGTDTQYF. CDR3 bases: TGTGCCAGCAGTCTCAATGGGGGCGGTACGGATACGCAGTATTTT.

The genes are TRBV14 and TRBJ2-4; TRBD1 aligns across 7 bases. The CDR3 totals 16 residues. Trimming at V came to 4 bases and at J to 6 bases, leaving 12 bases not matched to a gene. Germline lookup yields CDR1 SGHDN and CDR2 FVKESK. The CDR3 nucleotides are TGTGCCAGCAGCCGTCAGCCTGGAGGACAGGCAAACATTCAGTACTTC. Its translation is CASSRQPGGQANIQYF.

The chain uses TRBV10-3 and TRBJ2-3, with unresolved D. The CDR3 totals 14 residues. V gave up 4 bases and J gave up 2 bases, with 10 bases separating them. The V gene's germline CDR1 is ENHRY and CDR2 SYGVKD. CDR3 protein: CAISVGRDTDTQYF. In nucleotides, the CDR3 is TGTGCCATCAGTGTGGGCAGAGACACAGATACGCAGTATTTT.

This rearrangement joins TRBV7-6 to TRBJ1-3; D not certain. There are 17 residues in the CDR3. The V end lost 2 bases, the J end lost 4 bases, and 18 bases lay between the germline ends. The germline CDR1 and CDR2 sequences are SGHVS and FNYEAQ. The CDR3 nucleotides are TGTGCCAGCAGCTTATTCGCCGAAACTGGCGGCGGAAACACCATATATTTT. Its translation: CASSLFAETGGGNTIYF.

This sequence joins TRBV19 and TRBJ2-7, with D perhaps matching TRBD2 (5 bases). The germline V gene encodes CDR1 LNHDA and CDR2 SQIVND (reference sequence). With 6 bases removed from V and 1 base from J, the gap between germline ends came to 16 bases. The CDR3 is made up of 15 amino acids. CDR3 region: CASSPLRGGSYEQYF. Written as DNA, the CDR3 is TGTGCCAGTAGCCCTCTACGGGGTGGTTCCTACGAGCAGTACTTC.

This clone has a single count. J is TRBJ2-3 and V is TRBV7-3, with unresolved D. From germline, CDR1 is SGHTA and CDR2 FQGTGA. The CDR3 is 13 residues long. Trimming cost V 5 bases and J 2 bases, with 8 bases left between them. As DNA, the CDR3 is TGTGCCAGCAGCCAAGACACCACAGATACGCAGTATTTT. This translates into CASSQDTTDTQYF.

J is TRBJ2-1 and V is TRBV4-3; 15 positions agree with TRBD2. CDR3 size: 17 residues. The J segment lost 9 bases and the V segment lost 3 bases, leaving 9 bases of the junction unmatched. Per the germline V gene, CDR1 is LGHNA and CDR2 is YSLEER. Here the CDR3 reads CASSHETGLAGGREQFF. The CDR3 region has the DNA TGCGCCAGCAGCCACGAAACGGGACTAGCGGGGGGCCGTGAGCAGTTCTTC.

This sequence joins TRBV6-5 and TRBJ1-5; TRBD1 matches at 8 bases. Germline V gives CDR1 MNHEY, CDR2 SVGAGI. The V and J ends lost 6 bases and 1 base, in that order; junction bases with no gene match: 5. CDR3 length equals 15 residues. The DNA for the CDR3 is TGTGCCAGCAGAAAACAGGGGGGAAGCAATCAGCCCCAGCATTTT. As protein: CASRKQGGSNQPQHF.